This T cell receptor (beta chain) was profiled in a study of chemoradiotherapy in HPV16-positive cancers. Study-level points and caveats: Better recurrence-free survival went with HPV-responsive T-cell expansion in HPV16-positive patients. Candidate HPV-specific clones and E7-related TCR motifs grew in tumor during treatment.

The ends lost 7 bases at V and 2 bases at J; junction bases unmatched: 17. Germline V CDR1 and CDR2: MDHEN, SYDVKM. This CDR3 is 18 amino acids long. Samples were taken several times over chemoradiotherapy. A few counts support this clone. Its antigen is unidentified. The protocol was immunoSEQ multiplex PCR, while the TCRdb copy is restricted to in-frame clones and leaves out a portion. The sample holds over 7,000 clones; approximately 90% are singletons and the top ten take approximately 3.5%. Sequenced material: tumor tissue, taken from a patient who underwent chemoradiotherapy. The chain uses TRBV28 and TRBJ1-3; TRBD1 agrees at 7 bases. The clonotype originates from a human donor with HPV-associated anogenital cancer. CDR3 loop: CASTSRDSPGRAGNTIYF. In nucleotides, the CDR3 is TGTGCCAGCACTTCCCGGGACAGCCCTGGAAGGGCTGGAAACACCATATATTTT.